Shown below are 21 T cell receptor beta chains from a single sample sequenced in a study of technical replicates of blood from several donors. Using immunoSEQ multiplex PCR, the repertoire was profiled, and TCRdb retains in-frame clones only, with some absent. This repertoire shows 65,000 to 85,000 clones, 80% to 95% found once; its top ten account for approximately 0.4%. Sequencing was done on a sample of T cells isolated from PBMCs. Every receptor here comes from a human donor in good health.

This chain joins TRBV5-8 and TRBJ1-2, with 7 bases lining up with TRBD1. The CDR3 loop spans 14 amino acids. Germline loops: CDR1 SGHTS, CDR2 YDEGEE. Trimming took 2 bases from V and 2 from J; bases not matched to a gene: 3. The CDR3 reads CASSLAGGNYGYTF. The CDR3 DNA reads as TGTGCCAGCAGCTTAGCAGGGGGGAACTATGGCTACACCTTC.

The chain is built from TRBV19 and TRBJ2-7; 9 bases match TRBD1. V lost 4 bases to trimming and J lost 2 bases; unmatched junction nucleotides: 3. Per germline, CDR1 LNHDA and CDR2 SQIVND (reference sequence). The CDR3 length is 14 residues. The CDR3 reads CASSRGDRAYEQYF. CDR3 DNA: TGTGCCAGTAGTAGGGGGGACAGGGCCTACGAGCAGTACTTC.

The rearrangement joins TRBV11-2 to TRBJ1-5, with 7 bases identical to TRBD1. V lost 2 bases, J lost 4 bases, and 5 bases stayed unmatched. Germline-derived CDR1 and CDR2 are SGHAT and FQNNGV. There are 15 residues in the CDR3. CDR3 protein: CASSLLGTANQPQHF. The CDR3 DNA reads as TGTGCCAGCAGCTTATTAGGGACAGCAAATCAGCCCCAGCATTTT.

This chain uses TRBV6-1 with TRBJ2-5; D possibly corresponds to TRBD2 (6 bases). V was pared by 3 bases and J by 0 bases, with 11 bases between. Germline values: CDR1 MNHNS, CDR2 SASEGT. The CDR3 is made up of 15 amino acids. The CDR3, as DNA: TGTGCCAGCAGTGATTCGGAGGGTTACCAAGAGACCCAGTACTTC. Its protein is CASSDSEGYQETQYF.

The J gene is TRBJ2-3, the V gene TRBV9, with a weak D call TRBD2 (6 bases). This CDR3 has 12 residues. Germline V gene sequence: CDR1 SGDLS, CDR2 YYNGEE. The germline V and J ends were trimmed by 3 bases and 5 bases, with 7 bases remaining between them. The CDR3 nucleotides are TGTGCCAGCAGCGAGGGAGGAGATACGCAGTATTTT. It is translated as CASSEGGDTQYF.

The chain is built from TRBV7-3 and TRBJ2-7; D is possibly TRBD2 (7 bases). In germline, CDR1 is SGHTA, CDR2 FQGTGA. The CDR3 spans 15 residues. Between the trimmed V and J ends, which lost 4 bases and 3 bases, there was a span of 16 bases. The CDR3 DNA is TGTGCCAGCAGCTCCAGCGGACTAGGGGGCTACGAGCAGTACTTC. Amino acid sequence: CASSSSGLGGYEQYF.

J is TRBJ2-1 and V is TRBV7-3, with 8 bases that match TRBD1. V gave up 2 bases and J gave up 8 bases; unmatched junction bases: 5. This CDR3 comprises 14 residues. Germline CDR1 reads SGHTA; CDR2 reads FQGTGA. The CDR3 DNA sequence: TGTGCCAGCAGCTTACGGACAGGGTGGGATGAGCAGTTCTTC. This gives the protein CASSLRTGWDEQFF.

This clone was recorded once. V and J are TRBV19 and TRBJ1-2, with D unresolved. The length of the CDR3 is 10 residues. Deletions cut 5 bases from V and 8 bases from J, with 6 bases between. Germline V gives CDR1 LNHDA, CDR2 SQIVND (reference sequence). The CDR3 DNA reads TGTGCCAGTAGTTGGAGAGGCTACACCTTC. Translation: CASSWRGYTF. Using reference TRBV19 and TRBJ1-2 for the parts outside the CDR3, the full variable domain is DGGITQSPKYLFRKEGQNVTLSCEQNLNHDAMYWYRQDPGQGLRLIYYSQIVNDFQKGDIAEGYSVSREKKESFPLTVTSAQKNPTAFYLCASSWRGYTFGSGTRLTVV.

In nucleotides, the CDR3 is TGTGCCAGCAGCGTAGGGGGGCATAGTGGAAACACCATATATTTT. This sequence encodes CASSVGGHSGNTIYF. The chain links TRBV9 to TRBJ1-3; possible D gene TRBD1, 6 bases. The CDR3 consists of 15 residues. The V gene's germline CDR1 is SGDLS and CDR2 YYNGEE. V was trimmed by 0 bases and J by 3 bases, leaving 10 bases between them.

This clone was seen once. The genes are TRBV10-3 and TRBJ1-2; TRBD1 aligns across 7 bases. CDR3 size: 14 residues. The germline gives CDR1 ENHRY, CDR2 SYGVKD. The ends lost 4 bases at V and 4 bases at J; junction bases unmatched: 6. The CDR3 DNA sequence: TGTGCCATCAGTGCCGACAGGGCGGTCTATGGCTACACCTTC. Its translation is CAISADRAVYGYTF.

The count of this clone is one. The chain recombines TRBV4-3 with TRBJ2-4; 7 nucleotides align to TRBD2. This CDR3 is built from 17 residues. Trimming cost V 0 bases and J 0 bases; bases outside gene matches: 5. Germline assignment: CDR1 LGHNA and CDR2 YSLEER. CDR3 residues: CASSQEWAGVAKNIQYF. The CDR3 DNA follows: TGCGCCAGCAGCCAAGAGTGGGCGGGGGTAGCCAAAAACATTCAGTACTTC.

This sequence joins TRBV11-3 and TRBJ2-3; a weak D match, TRBD2 (6 bases). The V end lost 5 bases, the J end lost 3 bases, and 12 bases lay between the germline ends. The CDR3 extends over 14 amino acids. Per germline, CDR1 SGHNT and CDR2 YENEEA. The CDR3 loop reads CASSLGGSTDTQYF. The CDR3 DNA follows: TGTGCCAGCAGCCTTGGAGGGAGTACAGATACGCAGTATTTT.

The chain links TRBV29-1 to TRBJ2-7; tentatively, D is TRBD2 (5 bases). V was clipped by 5 bases and J by 6 bases, with 8 bases between them. The CDR3 totals 10 residues. Germline CDR1 is SQVTM and CDR2 is ANQGSEA. CDR3: CSVRGIEQYF. The CDR3 DNA reads as TGCAGCGTTCGGGGAATCGAGCAGTACTTC.

In regard to this clone: Other DNA sequences from this sample encode an identical CDR3 as well. The chain combines TRBV9 with TRBJ1-1; 8 nucleotides agree with TRBD1. Germline assignment: CDR1 SGDLS and CDR2 YYNGEE. This CDR3 is 13 amino acids long. After removal of 4 bases from V and 7 bases from J, the junction contained 6 bases not matched to a gene. As DNA, the CDR3 is TGTGCCAGCAGCCTCAGAGGACAGGGTGAAGCTTTCTTT. It translates to CASSLRGQGEAFF.

This chain uses TRBV27 with TRBJ2-7, with D unresolved. Germline CDR1 MNHEY, CDR2 SMNVEV (reference sequence). V lost 2 bases and J lost 2, with 7 bases in between. CDR3 length: 13 residues. CDR3 residues: CASSLAPTYEQYF. In DNA, the CDR3 is TGTGCCAGCAGTTTAGCGCCGACCTACGAGCAGTACTTC.

This chain joins TRBV20-1 and TRBJ2-5; D gene uncertain. V gave up 6 bases and J gave up 8 bases, with 7 bases separating them. There are 9 residues in the CDR3. Germline V gene data show CDR1 as DFQATT and CDR2 as SNEGSKA (reference sequence). The CDR3 DNA reads TGCAGTGCGGTAGATACCCAGTACTTC. It yields the protein CSAVDTQYF.

This clone appeared a single time. The CDR3 nucleotides are TGTGCCAGCAGCTTGCTAGCGGGAGGGCCTAGGGAGCAGTTCTTC. Its protein is CASSLLAGGPREQFF. The chain joins TRBV7-2 to TRBJ2-1; 12 nucleotides align to TRBD2. Germline values: CDR1 SGHTA, CDR2 FQGNSA. The CDR3 is 15 residues long. J lost 10 bases, V lost 3 bases, and 7 bases had no gene match.

The rearrangement uses TRBV19 and TRBJ2-5; the D gene is possibly TRBD2 (6 bases). Trimming stripped 7 bases from V and 7 bases from J, with 19 bases between. Looked up from germline, CDR1 is LNHDA and CDR2 is SQIVND (reference sequence). This CDR3 spans 14 amino acids. The CDR3 bases are TGTGCCAGTACTCCTAGCGCCCCCTTGGTGACCCAGTACTTC. Protein sequence: CASTPSAPLVTQYF.

In nucleotides, the CDR3 is TGTGCCAGCTTGAGATCGCACACTGAAGCTTTCTTT. Protein product: CASLRSHTEAFF. The gene calls are TRBV2 and TRBJ1-1; D gene ambiguous. CDR3 length equals 12 residues. V lost 8 bases and J 3 bases, leaving 10 bases between the germline ends. The V gene's germline CDR1 is SNHLY and CDR2 FYNNEI.

This CDR3 reads CASSTRVQGANGYTF. The CDR3 region has the DNA TGTGCCAGCAGCACACGGGTACAGGGGGCCAACGGCTACACCTTC. The chain recombines TRBV11-3 with TRBJ1-2; TRBD1 matches 9 bases. V lost 5 bases, J lost 8 bases, and 12 bases stayed unmatched. This CDR3 region has 15 residues. The germline V gene encodes CDR1 SGHNT and CDR2 YENEEA.

The rearrangement joins TRBV7-2 to TRBJ2-1, with 7 bases identical to TRBD2. Unmatched junction bases numbered 11, after V lost 5 bases and J lost 4 bases. The CDR3 is 16 amino acids. Germline V lookup: CDR1 SGHTA, CDR2 FQGNSA. The CDR3 DNA is TGTGCCAGCAGCCCCCGCGCGGGAGTCAGATACAATGAGCAGTTCTTC. This codes for CASSPRAGVRYNEQFF. The entire variable domain, with the rest obtained from reference TRBV7-2 and TRBJ2-1, is as follows: GAGVSQSPSNKVTEKGKDVELRCDPISGHTALYWYRQSLGQGLEFLIYFQGNSAPDKSGLPSDRFSAERTGGSVSTLTIQRTQQEDSAVYLCASSPRAGVRYNEQFFGPGTRLTVL.